This TCR beta chain was sequenced for a study of blood T cell repertoires in COVID-19. Study information: Sample material is recorded as cDNA or gDNA derived from T cells, B-cell-depleted T cells, or PBMCs.

The trim removed 6 bases at V and 0 bases at J, leaving 6 bases unmatched. The CDR3 sequence is 15 residues long. CDR1 LNHDA and CDR2 SQIVND come from the germline V gene (reference sequence). Source study methods: For nucleated cells, counts were estimated from reference gene primer amplification. Repertoires were generated with immunoSEQ multiplex PCR, while TCRdb's copy carries only in-frame clones and drops some. That table is the source of V, J and clone size, and D and trimming were worked out from the DNA. The profile shows some 96,000 clones, around 88% of them singletons. The specimen was peripheral blood. The rearrangement links TRBV19 to TRBJ1-1; 8 positions agree with TRBD1. The TCR comes from a human donor in a cohort sampled during active COVID-19. As DNA, the CDR3 is TGTGCCAGTAGAGATCCAGGGGGCATGAACACTGAAGCTTTCTTT. This sequence encodes CASRDPGGMNTEAFF.